One and the same sample provided the 10 T cell receptor beta chains below, sequenced in a study of T cell responses to AZD1222 COVID-19 vaccine. This table comes from immunoSEQ multiplex PCR, and its TCRdb copy is limited to in-frame clones, with some not included. Of more than 140,000 clones detected, about nine tenths appear once; the ten largest clones hold roughly 3.5%. The sequencing here drew on peripheral blood, taken on day 0 of MenACWY control vaccination. These receptors were obtained from an adult in good health.

The chain couples TRBV29-1 to TRBJ1-2; D is uncertain. CDR3 length equals 13 residues. Germline assignment: CDR1 SQVTM and CDR2 ANQGSEA. Deletions cut 6 bases from V and 2 bases from J, with 13 bases between. Here the CDR3 reads CSVTKGQNYGYTF. DNA of the CDR3: TGCAGCGTCACAAAGGGCCAAAACTATGGCTACACCTTC. The whole variable domain, filled in from reference TRBV29-1 and TRBJ1-2, reads SAVISQKPSRDICQRGTSLTIQCQVDSQVTMMFWYRQQPGQSLTLIATANQGSEATYESGFVIDKFPISRPNLTFSTLTVSNMSPEDSSIYLCSVTKGQNYGYTFGSGTRLTVV.

The chain is built from TRBV7-3 and TRBJ2-7; TRBD1 matches 7 bases. J was trimmed by 1 base and V by 5 bases; bases with no gene match: 8. The germline V gene encodes CDR1 SGHTA and CDR2 FQGTGA. CDR3 length: 15 amino acids. This chain's CDR3 is CASSLTGTESYEQYF. The CDR3 region has the DNA TGTGCCAGCAGCCTTACCGGGACAGAGTCCTACGAGCAGTACTTC.

V usage is TRBV2 and J usage is TRBJ2-7, with TRBD1 matching 7 bases. J was trimmed by 1 base and V by 6 bases; bases with no gene match: 3. CDR1 and CDR2 (germline): SNHLY, FYNNEI. The CDR3 spans 13 residues. The CDR3 spells CASRPQGSYEQYF. In nucleotides, the CDR3 is TGTGCCAGCAGACCACAGGGGTCCTACGAGCAGTACTTC.

The CDR3 nucleotides are TGTGCCACCAGCAGAGGACCGGGACAGAGCTCCTACGAGCAGTACTTC. Translating gives CATSRGPGQSSYEQYF. This chain uses TRBV15 with TRBJ2-7; 7 bases agree with TRBD1. J lost 0 bases, V lost 1 base, and 6 bases had no gene match. This CDR3 has 16 amino acids. Germline V gene lookup returns CDR1 LNHNV and CDR2 YYDKDF (reference sequence).

The V gene is TRBV7-2, the J gene TRBJ1-6; D is perhaps TRBD1 (5 bases). CDR1 is SGHTA, CDR2 FQGNSA, per germline. V was cut by 1 base and J by 9 bases, with 13 bases left in between. The CDR3 length is 15 residues. CDR3 amino acids: CASSLVWQGGSPLHF. The CDR3 bases are TGTGCCAGCAGCTTAGTGTGGCAGGGAGGTTCACCCCTCCACTTT. Looking up the rest from reference TRBV7-2 and TRBJ1-6 gives the full variable domain: GAGVSQSPSNKVTEKGKDVELRCDPISGHTALYWYRQSLGQGLEFLIYFQGNSAPDKSGLPSDRFSAERTGGSVSTLTIQRTQQEDSAVYLCASSLVWQGGSPLHFGNGTRLTVT.

This sequence joins TRBV6-5 and TRBJ2-1; TRBD2 matches at 10 bases. This CDR3 comprises 15 residues. CDR1 MNHEY and CDR2 SVGAGI come from the germline V gene. J was trimmed by 8 bases and V by 1 base; bases with no gene match: 5. Here the CDR3 DNA reads TGTGCCAGCAGTTACTGGGGACTAGCGTTTGATGAGCAGTTCTTC. It is translated as CASSYWGLAFDEQFF.

Note on this clone: No DNA is shown, since the ends of the CDR3 on it are uncertain; the CDR3 is the one TCRdb lists. The rearrangement links TRBV9 to TRBJ1-2. The CDR3 region is 17 residues in length, termini included. Germline CDR1 and CDR2: SGDLS and YYNGEE. This CDR3 is CASSVAFFGGIGHGYTF.

The chain employs TRBV5-5 and TRBJ2-2; 8 nucleotides agree with TRBD1. The CDR3 spans 15 residues. Trimming cost V 3 bases and J 0 bases; bases outside gene matches: 1. Per the germline V gene, CDR1 is SGHKS and CDR2 is YYEKEE (reference sequence). The CDR3 sequence is CASSSDRANTGELFF. CDR3 bases: TGTGCCAGCAGCTCGGACAGGGCGAACACCGGGGAGCTGTTTTTT.

The V gene is TRBV7-2, the J gene TRBJ1-5; D is unclear. CDR1 is SGHTA, CDR2 FQGNSA, per germline. This CDR3 has 16 amino acids. The V end lost 1 base, the J end lost 2 bases, and 12 bases lay between the germline ends. Here the CDR3 reads CASSLDSGFGNQPQHF. The CDR3 region has the DNA TGTGCCAGCAGCTTAGATTCAGGTTTCGGCAATCAGCCCCAGCATTTT.

This chain joins TRBV4-3 and TRBJ2-1; a possible D gene is TRBD2 (7 bases). The V end lost 0 bases, the J end lost 9 bases, and 21 bases lay between the germline ends. The CDR3 totals 17 residues. CDR1 and CDR2 from the germline V gene are LGHNA and YSLEER. This CDR3 is CASSQDWGGLRISEQFF. The CDR3 coding sequence is TGCGCCAGCAGCCAAGATTGGGGGGGGCTTCGGATCTCTGAGCAGTTCTTC.